These T cell receptor beta chains were read from a single sample in a study of shared clonotypes between healthy human individuals. The assay was immunoSEQ multiplex PCR, and TCRdb's table has in-frame clones only and misses some. The profile shows around 1,100,000 clones, roughly 77% of them singletons. Sequences were obtained from memory CD4+ T cells from PBMCs. These receptors were taken from a man younger than 35 in good health. Some clones in this sample may be carry-over from other donors' samples. CDR3s include the opening cysteine and the closing phenylalanine or tryptophan. Each record gives: clone size, D gene, J gene, V gene, CDR3 DNA, CDR3 protein. A D gene is named only where the DNA matches it firmly. Clone size is given for some rows only: seen once, a few or many times, or a class if the clone is expanded.

size: NA; D: NA; J: TRBJ2-7; V: TRBV21-1; DNA: TGTGCCAGCAGCAAATTTCCAAGTGTAGTAGAGGAGTACTACGAGCAGTACTTC; CDR3: CASSKFPSVVEEYYEQYF
size: many; D: TRBD1; J: TRBJ1-5; V: TRBV18; DNA: TGTGCCAGCTCACGACAGGGAGGGAATCAGCCCCAGCATTTT; CDR3: CASSRQGGNQPQHF
size: few; D: NA; J: TRBJ2-2; V: TRBV30; DNA: TGTGCCTGGAGTGTGGGGGAGAGGATTACCGGGGAGCTGTTTTTT; CDR3: CAWSVGERITGELFF
size: once; D: TRBD2; J: TRBJ2-5; V: TRBV7-9; DNA: TGTGCCAGCAGCTTAGCCACTAGCGGTCAAGAGACCCAGTACTTC; CDR3: CASSLATSGQETQYF
size: NA; D: TRBD1; J: TRBJ1-2; V: TRBV28; DNA: TGTGCCAGCAGTTATGGACAGGGACCTAACTATGGCTACACCTTC; CDR3: CASSYGQGPNYGYTF
size: once; D: NA; J: TRBJ2-5; V: TRBV28; DNA: TGTGCCAGCAGTCCCAGTGGAGGTCCGGGGGGCGGGACCCAGTACTTC; CDR3: CASSPSGGPGGGTQYF
size: NA; D: NA; J: TRBJ2-7; V: TRBV4-3; DNA: TGCGCCAGCAGCCAAGATTGGGGCGTCGAGCAGTACTTC; CDR3: CASSQDWGVEQYF
size: NA; D: TRBD2; J: TRBJ2-5; V: TRBV4-3; DNA: TGCGCCAGCAGCTTCCAGGCACTAGCGGAAGAGACCCAGTACTTC; CDR3: CASSFQALAEETQYF
size: NA; D: NA; J: TRBJ1-1; V: TRBV28; DNA: TGTGCCACCAAAGGCCCGGGGAACACTGAAGCTTTCTTT; CDR3: CATKGPGNTEAFF
size: NA; D: NA; J: TRBJ1-2; V: TRBV5-4; DNA: TGTGCCAGCAGCTTTTGGGGCAGTCCCTATGGCTACACCTTC; CDR3: CASSFWGSPYGYTF
size: NA; D: NA; J: TRBJ2-7; V: TRBV18; DNA: TGTGCCAGCTCACCGGGATACCTACAAGGCGAGCAGTACTTC; CDR3: CASSPGYLQGEQYF
size: once; D: NA; J: TRBJ1-4; V: TRBV28; DNA: TGTGCCAGCAGTCCTCTAGGTTCCCCGGGAACTAATGAAAAACTGTTTTTT; CDR3: CASSPLGSPGTNEKLFF
size: NA; D: TRBD1; J: TRBJ2-1; V: TRBV7-9; DNA: TGTGCCAGCAGCCTACAGGGGAGCCCCTACAATGAGCAGTTCTTC; CDR3: CASSLQGSPYNEQFF
size: NA; D: TRBD1; J: TRBJ2-4; V: TRBV7-9; DNA: TGTGCCAGCAGCTTAGCGCAGGGGGCAGTTAAAAACATTCAGTACTTC; CDR3: CASSLAQGAVKNIQYF
size: NA; D: NA; J: TRBJ1-2; V: TRBV6-6; DNA: TGTGCCAGCAGTCTCAGACTCCAAACCCCTTATGGCTACACCTTC; CDR3: CASSLRLQTPYGYTF
size: NA; D: TRBD2; J: TRBJ2-3; V: TRBV5-1; DNA: TGCGCCAGCAGCGAGGGACTAGCGGAAACAGATACGCAGTATTTT; CDR3: CASSEGLAETDTQYF
size: NA; D: NA; J: TRBJ2-1; V: TRBV12-1; DNA: TGTGCCAGCAGCTTTCTGAATGAGCAGTTCTTC; CDR3: CASSFLNEQFF
size: once; D: TRBD1; J: TRBJ2-2; V: TRBV5-1; DNA: TGCGCCAGCAGCCAGGCGGGGACAGGGGGCTGGTCCGGGGAGCTGTTTTTT; CDR3: CASSQAGTGGWSGELFF
size: NA; D: NA; J: TRBJ1-5; V: TRBV6-1; DNA: TGTGCCAGCAGTGTGGGCAGCTCATCGTTAAATCAGCCCCAGCATTTT; CDR3: CASSVGSSSLNQPQHF
size: NA; D: NA; J: TRBJ1-1; V: TRBV30; DNA: TGTGCCTGGGCCGGGGGTCTCAACACTGAAGCTTTCTTT; CDR3: CAWAGGLNTEAFF
size: NA; D: TRBD2; J: TRBJ2-7; V: TRBV5-4; DNA: TGTGCCAGCAGCCTGGGACTAGGCGCCTACGAGCAGTACTTC; CDR3: CASSLGLGAYEQYF
size: few; D: TRBD2; J: TRBJ2-3; V: TRBV5-1; DNA: TGCGCCAGCAGCCCCCAGCGGGGTAGCACAGATACGCAGTATTTT; CDR3: CASSPQRGSTDTQYF
size: NA; D: TRBD1; J: TRBJ2-7; V: TRBV19; DNA: TGTGCCAGTAGTTCCCGGGACAGCTACGAGCAGTACTTC; CDR3: CASSSRDSYEQYF